The entry below describes one T cell receptor (beta chain). This sample stems from a study of CD8+ T cells in alopecia areata. This CDR3 is built from 15 residues. Germline lookup yields CDR1 MNHEY and CDR2 SMNVEV (reference sequence). V was shortened by 6 bases and J by 6 bases, with 18 bases between the two germline ends. Reverse transcription of extracted RNA yielded cDNA, which provided the sequencing template. Sequenced by immunoSEQ multiplex PCR; TCRdb stores in-frame clones only, minus some. The table includes around 35,000 clones, roughly half detected once. The rearrangement joins TRBV27 to TRBJ2-1; D is perhaps TRBD1 (6 bases). This clonotype originated in a human donor with alopecia areata. The specimen was NKG2D-high CD8+ T cells sorted from blood. DNA of the CDR3: TGTGCCAGCAGATCTCAGGGGTCACGGCTCAATGAGCAGTTCTTC. This translates into CASRSQGSRLNEQFF.